The 5 T cell receptor beta chains below all came from one sample that was sequenced in a study of shared clonotypes between healthy human individuals. The protocol was immunoSEQ multiplex PCR, while the TCRdb copy is restricted to in-frame clones and leaves out a portion. The data show some 350,000 clones, approximately 79% seen once. The sample was memory CD4+ T cells sorted from blood. Subset in this sample: CD45RA-negative fraction. The source is a young man in good health.

In this sample, this clone turned up once. V is TRBV5-1 and J is TRBJ2-1; D uncertain. Germline V gives CDR1 SGHRS, CDR2 YFSETQ. The CDR3 runs 13 residues. V lost 2 bases, J lost 8 bases, and 11 bases lay in between. Here the CDR3 DNA reads TGCGCCAGCAGCTTCCTCCTTGGGGATGAGCAGTTCTTC. Amino acid sequence: CASSFLLGDEQFF.

The chain is built from TRBV14 and TRBJ2-7; D is possibly TRBD2 (6 bases). The CDR3 runs to 14 residues. Per germline, CDR1 SGHDN and CDR2 FVKESK. Trimming cost V 2 bases and J 4 bases, with 12 bases left between them. In DNA, the CDR3 is TGTGCCAGCAGCCAAACGGGAGACCCATACGAGCAGTACTTC. Its protein product is CASSQTGDPYEQYF.

The chain links TRBV9 to TRBJ2-2, with 8 bases lining up with TRBD1. Germline V gives CDR1 SGDLS, CDR2 YYNGEE. The CDR3 has 15 amino acids. V trimming: 2 bases; J trimming: 7 bases; junction bases outside the gene matches: 7. CDR3 amino acids: CASSVGQGRVGELFF. CDR3 DNA sequence: TGTGCCAGCAGCGTCGGACAGGGAAGGGTCGGGGAGCTGTTTTTT.

This chain joins TRBV5-1 and TRBJ1-2, with D unresolved. Trimming shortened V by 0 bases and J by 3 bases, and 6 bases separated the two germline ends. The CDR3 is 13 amino acids. The germline CDR1 and CDR2 sequences are SGHRS and YFSETQ. CDR3 sequence (DNA): TGCGCCAGCAGCTTGGTCTCAGACTATGGCTACACCTTC. It is translated as CASSLVSDYGYTF.

There are many counts of this clone. The chain is built from TRBV11-2 and TRBJ1-2; 10 nucleotides match TRBD1. V shed 4 bases and J 4 bases; nucleotides not matched to a gene: 0. The CDR3 runs to 13 residues. Per germline, CDR1 SGHAT and CDR2 FQNNGV. This CDR3 reads CASSWDRGYGYTF. The CDR3 region has the DNA TGTGCCAGCAGCTGGGACAGGGGCTATGGCTACACCTTC.